This TCR beta chain was sequenced for a study of blood T cell repertoires in COVID-19. Study details: Acute-phase and convalescent COVID-19 samples originated in the United States, Italy and Spain. In each case, the material was cDNA or gDNA derived from T cells, B-cell-depleted T cells, or PBMCs.

In the original processing: Reference gene primers were amplified, and this amplification served to estimate nucleated cell counts. Clones were read by immunoSEQ multiplex PCR, and TCRdb kept only the in-frame ones, dropping some. V, J and clone size are those of that table, while D and trimming were read from the DNA. The sample consists of over 130,000 clones, about 85% of them appearing once. Germline V CDR1 and CDR2: LNHDA, SQIVND (reference sequence). CDR3 size: 12 residues. The ends were cut back, 5 bases at V and 9 bases at J, with 11 bases in the middle. The V gene is TRBV19, the J gene TRBJ2-1; possibly TRBD2 for D (7 bases). Sample: peripheral blood. The source of this sequence is a woman aged 60-75 years with active or convalescent COVID-19. For the CDR3, the DNA is TGTGCCAGTAGTTGGGGGGGCACTGAGCAGTTCTTC. Translation: CASSWGGTEQFF.